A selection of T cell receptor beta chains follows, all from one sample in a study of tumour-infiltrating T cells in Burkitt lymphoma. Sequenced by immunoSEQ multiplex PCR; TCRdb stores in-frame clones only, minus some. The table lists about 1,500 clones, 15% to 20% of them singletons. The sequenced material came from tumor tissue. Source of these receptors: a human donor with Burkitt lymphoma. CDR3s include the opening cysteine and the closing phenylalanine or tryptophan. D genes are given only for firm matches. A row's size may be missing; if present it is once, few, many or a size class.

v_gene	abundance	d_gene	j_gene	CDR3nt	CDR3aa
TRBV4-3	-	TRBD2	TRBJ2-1	TGCGCCAGCAGCCAAGATAGTAGCGGGAGGGCCGGCGATGAGCAGTTCTTC	CASSQDSSGRAGDEQFF
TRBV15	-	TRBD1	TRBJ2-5	TGTGCCACCAGTCCGGGACAGGGGGGAGAGACCCAGTACTTC	CATSPGQGGETQYF
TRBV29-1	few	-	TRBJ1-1	TGCAGCGTGCAGAGACCCGGGAACACTGAAGCTTTCTTT	CSVQRPGNTEAFF
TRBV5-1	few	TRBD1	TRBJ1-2	TGCGCCAGCAGCTTGGGCAGGGGGCTGGATGGCTACACCTTC	CASSLGRGLDGYTF
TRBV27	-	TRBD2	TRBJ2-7	TGTGCCAGCAGTTTCAAGGCGGGAGGTTACGAGCAGTACTTC	CASSFKAGGYEQYF
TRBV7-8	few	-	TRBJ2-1	TGTGCCAGCACCCCGGGCGGCCGGGGCAGCTCCTACAATGAGCAGTTCTTC	CASTPGGRGSSYNEQFF
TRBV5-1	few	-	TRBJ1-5	TGCGCCAGCAGCTTGGATGGCAGCAATCAGCCCCAGCATTTT	CASSLDGSNQPQHF
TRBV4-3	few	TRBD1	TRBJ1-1	TGCGCCAGCAGCCAATTTGGACAGGGGGCAGGAGGGAACACTGAAGCTTTCTTT	CASSQFGQGAGGNTEAFF
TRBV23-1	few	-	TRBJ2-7	TGCGCCAGCAGTCGGCCGGGACATTTGGGCCTGCGGCACTTC	CASSRPGHLGLRHF
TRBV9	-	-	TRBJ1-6	TGTGCCAGCAGCGTGGCCCGGGCCCAGGATTCACCCCTCCACTTT	CASSVARAQDSPLHF
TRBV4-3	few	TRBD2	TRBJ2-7	TGCGCCAGCAGCCAATCAGCGGGAGGGCCATACGAGCAGTACTTC	CASSQSAGGPYEQYF
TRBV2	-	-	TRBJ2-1	TGTGCCAGCAGGGAGACAGTCACGAGCTCCTACAATGAGCAGTTCTTC	CASRETVTSSYNEQFF
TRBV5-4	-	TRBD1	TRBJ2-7	TGTGCCAGCAGCTATGGACAGGGCTACGAGCAGTACTTC	CASSYGQGYEQYF
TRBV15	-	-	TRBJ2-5	TGTGCCACCAGCAGACCATCGGACCAAGAGACCCAGTACTTC	CATSRPSDQETQYF
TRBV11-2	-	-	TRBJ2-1	TGTGCCAGCACCCGGACGGGGGGACCGGCGGGGGCTCCCACCAATGAGCAGTTCTTC	CASTRTGGPAGAPTNEQFF
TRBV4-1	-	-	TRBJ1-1	TGCGCCAGCAGCCAAGCGCGGGCTGAAGCTTTCTTT	CASSQARAEAFF
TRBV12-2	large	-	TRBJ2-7	TGTGCAAGTCGCTTAGAGGGACAGACCTACGAGCAGTACTTC	CASRLEGQTYEQYF
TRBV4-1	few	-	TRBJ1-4	TGCGCCAGCAGCCAAGATCAGTCAGCCCGGGGCGGTGGTGAAAAACTGTTTTTT	CASSQDQSARGGGEKLFF
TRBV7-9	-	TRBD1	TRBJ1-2	TGTGCCAGCAGCTTAAAGGACAGGGAAGTGAACTATGGCTACACCTTC	CASSLKDREVNYGYTF
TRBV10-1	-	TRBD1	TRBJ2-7	TGCGCCAGCAGTGAGTCGATGGGACAGGGGGCGTACGACGAGCAGTACTTC	CASSESMGQGAYDEQYF
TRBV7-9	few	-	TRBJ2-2	TGTGCCAGCAGCCCCGTTAGGACAGAAAACACTGGGGAGCTGTTTTTT	CASSPVRTENTGELFF